Reported below is one T cell receptor (beta chain). How the authors handled the data: Estimation of nucleated cell counts relied on the amplification of reference gene primers. The repertoire was sequenced with immunoSEQ multiplex PCR; TCRdb's copy has only in-frame clones and lacks some. The V and J calls and the clone size are those of that table, but D and trimming were determined from the DNA. The sample lists some 90,000 clones, 80% occurring once. The data derive from a study of blood T cell repertoires in COVID-19. The ends lost 4 bases at V and 1 base at J; junction bases unmatched: 9. The CDR3 consists of 17 residues. Germline CDR1 and CDR2: SGHRS and YFSETQ.

The chain employs TRBV5-1 and TRBJ2-7, with TRBD2 matching over 12 bases. The clonotype originates from a human donor in a cohort sampled during active COVID-19. The specimen was peripheral blood. The CDR3 region has the DNA TGCGCCAGCAGCCCTACTACGACTAGCGGGAGTTCCTACGAGCAGTACTTC. Its protein product is CASSPTTTSGSSYEQYF. Using reference TRBV5-1 and TRBJ2-7 for the parts outside the CDR3, the full variable domain is KAGVTQTPRYLIKTRGQQVTLSCSPISGHRSVSWYQQTPGQGLQFLFEYFSETQRNKGNFPGRFSGRQFSNSRSEMNVSTLELGDSALYLCASSPTTTSGSSYEQYFGPGTRLTVT.